Shown below are 11 T cell receptor beta chains from a single sample sequenced in a study of memory CD4+ T cells and cytomegalovirus serostatus. Generated by immunoSEQ multiplex PCR, the TCRdb table keeps only in-frame clones and is missing some. The sample includes almost 55,000 clones, roughly four fifths of them seen just once. The sort gate was single viable CD3+CD4+CD8-CD45RO+ cells for memory CD4+ T cells. Sequencing was done on a sample of memory CD4+ T cells from blood. These receptors were taken from an adult in good health and CMV-seronegative.

The chain carries TRBV28 and TRBJ2-7; D is unresolved. The V gene's germline CDR1 is MDHEN and CDR2 SYDVKM. V was clipped by 5 bases and J by 7 bases, with 12 bases between them. The CDR3 consists of 12 residues. Here the CDR3 DNA reads TGTGCCAGCAGTGCTATCTACCGGGAGCAGTACTTC. Translating it yields CASSAIYREQYF. Full variable domain (remainder filled in from reference TRBV28 and TRBJ2-7): DVKVTQSSRYLVKRTGEKVFLECVQDMDHENMFWYRQDPGLGLRLIYFSYDVKMKEKGDIPEGYSVSREKKERFSLILESASTNQTSMYLCASSAIYREQYFGPGTRLTVT.

The chain combines TRBV14 with TRBJ2-7; D gene ambiguous. The V gene's germline CDR1 is SGHDN and CDR2 FVKESK. The CDR3 is 12 residues long. Trimming stripped 2 bases from V and 4 bases from J, with 6 bases between. CDR3 sequence (DNA): TGTGCCAGCAGCCAAAACGGTTACGAGCAGTACTTC. Encoded protein: CASSQNGYEQYF.

This clone appeared a few times. V gene TRBV7-2 combines with J gene TRBJ2-2; D might be TRBD2 (6 bases). V gave up 7 bases and J gave up 6 bases, with 12 bases separating them. The CDR3 is 13 amino acids. Looked up from germline, CDR1 is SGHTA and CDR2 is FQGNSA. CDR3: CASTPSGAGELFF. Written as DNA, the CDR3 is TGTGCCAGCACCCCGTCGGGGGCCGGGGAGCTGTTTTTT.

The rearrangement uses TRBV4-1 and TRBJ2-7, with D hard to call. The CDR3 loop spans 16 amino acids. From germline, CDR1 is MGHRA and CDR2 YSYEKL. The V and J ends lost 0 bases and 2 bases respectively, with 14 bases between them. The CDR3 nucleotides read TGCGCCAGCAGCCAAGATAGAGGTCGGCTTCCCTACGAGCAGTACTTC. Translated: CASSQDRGRLPYEQYF.

The chain carries TRBV28 and TRBJ2-7; D remains ambiguous. Germline V gene lookup returns CDR1 MDHEN and CDR2 SYDVKM. Trimming left V 2 bases short and J 2 bases short, with 10 bases between. There are 14 residues in the CDR3. CDR3 sequence (DNA): TGTGCCAGCAGTTTAAGTGGGCCAACCTACGAGCAGTACTTC. Translation gives CASSLSGPTYEQYF.

This clone was observed a few times. J is TRBJ2-7 and V is TRBV7-2, with D perhaps TRBD1 (6 bases). CDR3 size: 15 residues. V was clipped by 7 bases and J by 4 bases, with 20 bases between them. Per the germline V gene, CDR1 is SGHTA and CDR2 is FQGNSA. CDR3 region: CASIPVAGVPYEQYF. CDR3 DNA sequence: TGTGCCAGCATCCCGGTGGCAGGGGTTCCGTACGAGCAGTACTTC.

This clone has a single count. V is TRBV9 and J is TRBJ1-1, with TRBD1 matching 7 bases. Germline V gene sequence: CDR1 SGDLS, CDR2 YYNGEE. Trimming removed 4 bases from V and 7 bases from J; junction bases left unmatched: 4. This CDR3 has 12 residues. CDR3 sequence (DNA): TGTGCCAGCAGCCCAGGGACAGATGAAGCTTTCTTT. This translates into CASSPGTDEAFF.

The chain has TRBV19 and TRBJ1-2; TRBD1 matches 7 bases. This CDR3 has 13 residues. The germline V gene has CDR1 LNHDA and CDR2 SQIVND (reference sequence). Trimming took 6 bases from V and 4 from J; bases not matched to a gene: 5. CDR3 loop: CASRIRGSYGYTF. CDR3 in DNA: TGTGCCAGTAGGATCAGGGGGAGCTATGGCTACACCTTC.

The chain carries TRBV4-3 and TRBJ2-3, with 14 bases fitting TRBD2. Per germline, CDR1 LGHNA and CDR2 YSLEER. The CDR3 has 18 residues. J was trimmed by 1 base and V by 2 bases; bases with no gene match: 5. CDR3: CASSQKMGLAGGTDTQYF. The CDR3 region has the DNA TGCGCCAGCAGCCAAAAAATGGGACTAGCGGGGGGCACAGATACGCAGTATTTT.

J is TRBJ1-5 and V is TRBV2; D is possibly TRBD1 (5 bases). Looked up from germline, CDR1 is SNHLY and CDR2 is FYNNEI. CDR3 length: 13 amino acids. V lost 4 bases and J 6 bases, leaving 10 bases between the germline ends. The CDR3 DNA sequence: TGTGCCAGCAGTGCGACTCAGGGTCAGCCCCAGCATTTT. Its protein product is CASSATQGQPQHF.

In this sample, this clone turned up once. The V gene is TRBV18, the J gene TRBJ2-7, with D perhaps matching TRBD2 (6 bases). CDR3 length: 16 amino acids. In germline, CDR1 is KGHSH, CDR2 LQKENI. V lost 1 base to trimming and J lost 5 bases, with 18 bases between them. The DNA of the CDR3 is TGTGCCAGCTCACCACTAAACGGTCGGAGCGGGCACGAGCAGTACTTC. Residues: CASSPLNGRSGHEQYF.